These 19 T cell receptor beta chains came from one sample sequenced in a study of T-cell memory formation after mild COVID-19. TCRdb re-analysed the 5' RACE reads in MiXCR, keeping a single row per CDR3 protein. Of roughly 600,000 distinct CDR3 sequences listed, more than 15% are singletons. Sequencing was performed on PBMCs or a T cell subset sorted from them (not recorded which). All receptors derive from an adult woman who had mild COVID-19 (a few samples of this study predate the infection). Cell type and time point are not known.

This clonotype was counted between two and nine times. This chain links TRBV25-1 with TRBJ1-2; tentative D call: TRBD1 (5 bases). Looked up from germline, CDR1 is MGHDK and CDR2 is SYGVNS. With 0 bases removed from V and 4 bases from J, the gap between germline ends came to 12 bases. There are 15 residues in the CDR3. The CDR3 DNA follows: TGTGCCAGCAGTGAATATCGCTCCGGGGGCTATGGCTACACCTTC. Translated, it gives CASSEYRSGGYGYTF.

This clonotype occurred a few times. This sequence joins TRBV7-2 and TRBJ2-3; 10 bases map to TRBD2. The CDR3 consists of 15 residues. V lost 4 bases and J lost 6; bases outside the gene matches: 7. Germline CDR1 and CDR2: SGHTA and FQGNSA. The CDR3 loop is CASSSLAGVGDTQYF. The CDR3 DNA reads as TGTGCCAGCAGCTCTCTAGCGGGAGTTGGGGATACGCAGTATTTT.

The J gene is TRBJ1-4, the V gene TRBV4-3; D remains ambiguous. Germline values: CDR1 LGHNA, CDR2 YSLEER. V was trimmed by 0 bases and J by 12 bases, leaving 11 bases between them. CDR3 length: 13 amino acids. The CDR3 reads CASSQDWVGQLFF. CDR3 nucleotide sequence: TGCGCCAGCAGCCAAGATTGGGTAGGACAACTGTTTTTT.

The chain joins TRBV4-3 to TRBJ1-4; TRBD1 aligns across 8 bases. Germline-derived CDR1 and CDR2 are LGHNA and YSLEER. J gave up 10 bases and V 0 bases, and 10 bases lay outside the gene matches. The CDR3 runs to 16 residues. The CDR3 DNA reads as TGCGCCAGCAGCCAAGAACCCGGGACAGGAGGTGGAAAACTGTTTTTT. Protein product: CASSQEPGTGGGKLFF.

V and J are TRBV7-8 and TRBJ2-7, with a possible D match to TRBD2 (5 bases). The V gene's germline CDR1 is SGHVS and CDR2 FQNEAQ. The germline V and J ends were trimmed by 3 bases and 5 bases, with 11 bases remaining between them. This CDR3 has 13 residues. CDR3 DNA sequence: TGTGCCAGCAGCTTCGCGCGGGCAGACGAGCAGTACTTC. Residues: CASSFARADEQYF.

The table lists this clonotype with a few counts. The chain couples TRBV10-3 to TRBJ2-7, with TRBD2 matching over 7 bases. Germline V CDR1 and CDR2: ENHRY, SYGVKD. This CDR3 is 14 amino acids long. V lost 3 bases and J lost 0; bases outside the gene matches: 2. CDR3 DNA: TGTGCCATCAGTGATTCGGGGGGCTCCTACGAGCAGTACTTC. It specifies CAISDSGGSYEQYF.

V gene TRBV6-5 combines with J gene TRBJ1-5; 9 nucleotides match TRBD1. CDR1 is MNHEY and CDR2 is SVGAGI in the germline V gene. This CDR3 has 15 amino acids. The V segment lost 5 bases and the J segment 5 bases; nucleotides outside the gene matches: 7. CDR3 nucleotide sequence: TGTGCCAGCAGTCCGTCGGGACAGGGAGATCAGCCCCAGCATTTT. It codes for CASSPSGQGDQPQHF.

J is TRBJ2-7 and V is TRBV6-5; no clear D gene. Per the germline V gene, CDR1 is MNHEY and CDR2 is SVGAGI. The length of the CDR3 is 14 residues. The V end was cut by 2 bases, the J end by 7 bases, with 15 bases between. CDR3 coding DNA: TGTGCCAGCAGTTACCAAGCGACCGTCGAGGAGCAGTACTTC. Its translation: CASSYQATVEEQYF.

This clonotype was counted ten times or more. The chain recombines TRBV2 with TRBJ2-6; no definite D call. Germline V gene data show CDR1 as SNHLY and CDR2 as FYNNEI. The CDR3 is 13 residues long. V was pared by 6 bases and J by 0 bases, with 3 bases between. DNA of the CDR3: TGTGCCAGCAGGGTCTCTGGGGCCAACGTCCTGACTTTC. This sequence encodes CASRVSGANVLTF.

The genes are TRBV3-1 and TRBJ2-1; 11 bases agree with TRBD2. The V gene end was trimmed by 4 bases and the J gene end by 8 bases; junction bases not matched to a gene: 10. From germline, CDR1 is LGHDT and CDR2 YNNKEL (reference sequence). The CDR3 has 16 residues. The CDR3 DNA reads TGTGCCAGCAGCCTATCAAGACTAGCGGGACGTCATGAGCAGTTCTTC. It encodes CASSLSRLAGRHEQFF.

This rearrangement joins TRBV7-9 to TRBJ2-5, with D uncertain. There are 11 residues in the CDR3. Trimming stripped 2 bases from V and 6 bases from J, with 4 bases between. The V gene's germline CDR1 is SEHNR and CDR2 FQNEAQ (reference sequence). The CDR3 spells CASSLWKTQYF. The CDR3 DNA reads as TGTGCCAGCAGCTTATGGAAGACCCAGTACTTC.

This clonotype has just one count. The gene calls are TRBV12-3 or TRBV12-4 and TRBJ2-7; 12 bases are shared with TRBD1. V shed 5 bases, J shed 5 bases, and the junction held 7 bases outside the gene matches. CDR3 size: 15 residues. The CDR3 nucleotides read TGTGCCAGCAGTCTTAGGGACAGGGGGCTCGACGAGCAGTACTTC. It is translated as CASSLRDRGLDEQYF.

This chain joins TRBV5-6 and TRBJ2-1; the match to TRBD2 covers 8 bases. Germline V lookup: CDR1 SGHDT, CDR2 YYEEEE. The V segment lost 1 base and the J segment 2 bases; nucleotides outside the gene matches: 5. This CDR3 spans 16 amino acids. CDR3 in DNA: TGTGCCAGCAGCTTGCCGGGAGCGGGGGCCTACAATGAGCAGTTCTTC. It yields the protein CASSLPGAGAYNEQFF.

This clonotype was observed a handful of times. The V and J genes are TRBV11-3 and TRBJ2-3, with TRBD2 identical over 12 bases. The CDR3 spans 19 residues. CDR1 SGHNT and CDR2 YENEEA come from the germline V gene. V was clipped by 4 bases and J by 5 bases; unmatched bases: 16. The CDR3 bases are TGTGCCAGCAGCTCGAGGGGCCTAGCGGGAGGGCCCGGGGGAGATACGCAGTATTTT. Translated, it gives CASSSRGLAGGPGGDTQYF.

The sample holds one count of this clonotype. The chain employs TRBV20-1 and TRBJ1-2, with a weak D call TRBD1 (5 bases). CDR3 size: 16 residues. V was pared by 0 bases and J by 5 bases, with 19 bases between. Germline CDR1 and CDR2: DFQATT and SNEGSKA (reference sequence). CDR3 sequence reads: CSARDSRGHLGYGYTF. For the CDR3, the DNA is TGCAGTGCTAGAGACTCACGAGGACACCTGGGGTATGGCTACACCTTC.

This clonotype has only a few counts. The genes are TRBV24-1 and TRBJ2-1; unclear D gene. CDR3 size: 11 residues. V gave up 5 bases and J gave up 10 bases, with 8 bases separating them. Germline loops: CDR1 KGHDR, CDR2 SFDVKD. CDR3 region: CATSGSVEQFF. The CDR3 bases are TGTGCCACCAGTGGGTCAGTCGAGCAGTTCTTC.

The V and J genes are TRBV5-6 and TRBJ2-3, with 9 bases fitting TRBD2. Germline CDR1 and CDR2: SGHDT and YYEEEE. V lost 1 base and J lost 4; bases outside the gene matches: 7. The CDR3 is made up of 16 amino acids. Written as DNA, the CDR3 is TGTGCCAGCAGCTTGACACGCGGGGGGGTGTCAGATACGCAGTATTTT. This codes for CASSLTRGGVSDTQYF. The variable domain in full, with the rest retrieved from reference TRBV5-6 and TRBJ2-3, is DAGVTQSPTHLIKTRGQQVTLRCSPKSGHDTVSWYQQALGQGPQFIFQYYEEEERQRGNFPDRFSGHQFPNYSSELNVNALLLGDSALYLCASSLTRGGVSDTQYFGPGTRLTVL.

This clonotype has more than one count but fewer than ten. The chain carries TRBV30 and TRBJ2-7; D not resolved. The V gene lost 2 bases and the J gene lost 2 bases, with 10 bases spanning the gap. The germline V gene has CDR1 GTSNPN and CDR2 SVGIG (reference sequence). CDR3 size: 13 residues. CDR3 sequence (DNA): TGTGCCTGGAGTAAAGGGTTGACCTACGAGCAGTACTTC. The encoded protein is CAWSKGLTYEQYF.

The CDR3 nucleotides read TGTGCCAGCAGCTTACTTCCGGGGATCGTTCCAGATACGCAGTATTTT. Translated, it gives CASSLLPGIVPDTQYF. The chain carries TRBV7-2 and TRBJ2-3; a weak D match, TRBD2 (5 bases). Germline values: CDR1 SGHTA, CDR2 FQGNSA. The CDR3 runs to 16 residues. V lost 2 bases and J lost 4, with 16 bases in between.